Given below is one TCR beta chain in context. Method: immunoSEQ multiplex PCR; TCRdb's copy keeps in-frame clones and lacks some. Seen here are about 56,000 clones, 60% to 75% observed once, and the top ten hold approximately 2.6%. Germline V gene sequence: CDR1 LNHDA, CDR2 SQIVND (reference sequence). J lost 6 bases, V lost 0 bases, and 5 bases had no gene match. This CDR3 spans 14 amino acids. The data were taken from a study of memory CD4+ T cells and cytomegalovirus serostatus. Single viable CD3+CD4+CD8-CD45RO+ cells were sorted as the memory CD4+ T cells. J is TRBJ2-7 and V is TRBV19; 7 nucleotides align to TRBD2. The sequenced sample consisted of memory CD4+ T cells from blood. The clonotype was recovered from an adult in good health and CMV-seropositive. The DNA for the CDR3 is TGTGCCAGTAGTATAGATGCGGGAGCGGGCGAGCAGTACTTC. Protein product: CASSIDAGAGEQYF.